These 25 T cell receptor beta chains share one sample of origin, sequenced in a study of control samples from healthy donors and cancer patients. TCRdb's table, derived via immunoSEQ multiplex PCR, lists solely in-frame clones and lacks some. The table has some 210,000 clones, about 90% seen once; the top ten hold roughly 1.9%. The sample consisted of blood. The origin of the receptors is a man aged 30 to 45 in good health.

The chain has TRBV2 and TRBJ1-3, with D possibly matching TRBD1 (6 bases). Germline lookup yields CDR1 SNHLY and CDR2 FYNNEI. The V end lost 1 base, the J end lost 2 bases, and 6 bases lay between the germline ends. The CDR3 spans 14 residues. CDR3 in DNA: TGTGCCAGCAGTGAAGACAGGGCTGGAAACACCATATATTTT. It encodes CASSEDRAGNTIYF.

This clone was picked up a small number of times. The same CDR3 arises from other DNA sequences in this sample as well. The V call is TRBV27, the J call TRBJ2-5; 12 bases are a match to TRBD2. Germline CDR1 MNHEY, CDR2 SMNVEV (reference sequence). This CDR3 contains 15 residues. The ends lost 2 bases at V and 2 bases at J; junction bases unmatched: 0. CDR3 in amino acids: CASSLLAGGQETQYF. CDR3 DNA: TGTGCCAGCAGTTTACTAGCGGGGGGGCAAGAGACCCAGTACTTC.

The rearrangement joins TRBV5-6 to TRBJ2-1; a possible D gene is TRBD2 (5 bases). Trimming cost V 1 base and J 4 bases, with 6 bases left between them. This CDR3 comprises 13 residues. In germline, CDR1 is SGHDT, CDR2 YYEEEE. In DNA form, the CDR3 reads TGTGCCAGCAGCTTGCGAGGGTACAATGAGCAGTTCTTC. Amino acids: CASSLRGYNEQFF.

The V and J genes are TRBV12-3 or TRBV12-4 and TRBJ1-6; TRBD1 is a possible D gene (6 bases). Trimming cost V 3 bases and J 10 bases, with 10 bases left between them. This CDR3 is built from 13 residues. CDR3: CASSFAGASPLHF. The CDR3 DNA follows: TGTGCCAGCAGTTTTGCAGGGGCCTCACCCCTCCACTTT.

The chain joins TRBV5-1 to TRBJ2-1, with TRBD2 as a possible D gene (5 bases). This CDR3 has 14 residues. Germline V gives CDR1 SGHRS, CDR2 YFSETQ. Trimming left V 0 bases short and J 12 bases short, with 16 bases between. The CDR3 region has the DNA TGCGCCAGCAGCTTGGAAGCTAGTCGGGGTTCGCAGTTCTTC. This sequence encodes CASSLEASRGSQFF.

This CDR3 reads CASSQDWAGRDTEAFF. Written as DNA, the CDR3 is TGCGCCAGCAGCCAAGATTGGGCGGGGAGAGACACTGAAGCTTTCTTT. V is TRBV4-1 and J is TRBJ1-1; no firm D call. Trimming cost V 0 bases and J 3 bases, with 14 bases left between them. Germline V gene sequence: CDR1 MGHRA, CDR2 YSYEKL. This CDR3 spans 16 amino acids.

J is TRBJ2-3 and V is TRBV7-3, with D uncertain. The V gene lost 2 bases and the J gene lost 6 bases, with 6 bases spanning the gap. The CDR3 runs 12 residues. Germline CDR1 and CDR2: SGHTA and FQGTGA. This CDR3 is CASSLEADTQYF. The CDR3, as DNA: TGTGCCAGCAGCTTAGAAGCGGATACGCAGTATTTT.

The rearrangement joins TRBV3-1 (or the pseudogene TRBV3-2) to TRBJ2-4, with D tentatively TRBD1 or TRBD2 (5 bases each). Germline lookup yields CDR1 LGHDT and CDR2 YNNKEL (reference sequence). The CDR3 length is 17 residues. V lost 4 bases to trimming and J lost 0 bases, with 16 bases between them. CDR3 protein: CASSPREGAVAKNIQYF. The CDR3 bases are TGTGCCAGCAGCCCGAGGGAAGGGGCGGTAGCCAAAAACATTCAGTACTTC.

DNA of the CDR3: TGTGCCAGCAGCCACCTCGACAGGGTCCCAAACAATCAGCCCCAGCATTTT. The encoded protein is CASSHLDRVPNNQPQHF. The chain links TRBV14 to TRBJ1-5; 7 bases match TRBD1. V was pared by 3 bases and J by 3 bases, with 11 bases of the junction left unmatched. The CDR3 has 17 residues. Germline CDR1 reads SGHDN; CDR2 reads FVKESK.

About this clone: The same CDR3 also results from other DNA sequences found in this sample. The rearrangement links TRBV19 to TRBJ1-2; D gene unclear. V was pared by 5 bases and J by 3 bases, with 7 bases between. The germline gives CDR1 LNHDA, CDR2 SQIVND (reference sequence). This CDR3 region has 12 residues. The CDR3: CASSSTYYGYTF. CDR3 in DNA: TGTGCCAGTAGTTCGACCTACTATGGCTACACCTTC. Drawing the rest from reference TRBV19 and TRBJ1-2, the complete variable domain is DGGITQSPKYLFRKEGQNVTLSCEQNLNHDAMYWYRQDPGQGLRLIYYSQIVNDFQKGDIAEGYSVSREKKESFPLTVTSAQKNPTAFYLCASSSTYYGYTFGSGTRLTVV.

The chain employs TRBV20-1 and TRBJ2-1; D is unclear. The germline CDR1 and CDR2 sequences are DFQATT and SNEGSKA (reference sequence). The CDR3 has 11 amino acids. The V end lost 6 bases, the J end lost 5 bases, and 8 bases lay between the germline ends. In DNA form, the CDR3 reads TGCAGTGCCACTAAAAACAATGAGCAGTTCTTC. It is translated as CSATKNNEQFF.

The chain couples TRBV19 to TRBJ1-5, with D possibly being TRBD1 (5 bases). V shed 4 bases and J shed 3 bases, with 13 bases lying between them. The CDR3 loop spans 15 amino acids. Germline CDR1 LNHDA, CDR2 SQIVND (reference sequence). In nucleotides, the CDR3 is TGTGCCAGTAGTAATCAGGGTGAAGTCAATCAGCCCCAGCATTTT. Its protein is CASSNQGEVNQPQHF.

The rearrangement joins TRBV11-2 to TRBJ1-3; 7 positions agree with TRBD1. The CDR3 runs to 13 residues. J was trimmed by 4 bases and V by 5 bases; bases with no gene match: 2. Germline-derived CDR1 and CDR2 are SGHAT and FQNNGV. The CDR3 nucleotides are TGTGCCAGCAGCACGGACAGGGGAAACACCATATATTTT. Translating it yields CASSTDRGNTIYF.

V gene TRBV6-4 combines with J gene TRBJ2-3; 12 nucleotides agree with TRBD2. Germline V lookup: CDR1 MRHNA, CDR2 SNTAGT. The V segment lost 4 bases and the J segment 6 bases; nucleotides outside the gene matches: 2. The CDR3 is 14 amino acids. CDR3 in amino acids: CASSASGGADTQYF. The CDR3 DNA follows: TGTGCCAGCAGTGCTAGCGGGGGGGCCGATACGCAGTATTTT.

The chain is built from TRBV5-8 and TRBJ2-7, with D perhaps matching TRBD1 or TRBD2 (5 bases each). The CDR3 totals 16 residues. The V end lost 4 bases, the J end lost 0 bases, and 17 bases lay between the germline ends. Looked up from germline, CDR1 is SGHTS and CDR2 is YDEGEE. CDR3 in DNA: TGTGCCAGCAGCACCCGGGACCTAAAGGGCTCCTACGAGCAGTACTTC. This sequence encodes CASSTRDLKGSYEQYF.

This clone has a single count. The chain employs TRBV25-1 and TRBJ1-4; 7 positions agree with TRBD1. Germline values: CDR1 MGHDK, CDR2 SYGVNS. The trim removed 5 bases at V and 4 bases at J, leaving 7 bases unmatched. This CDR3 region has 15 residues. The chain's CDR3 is CASSSQTGINEKLFF. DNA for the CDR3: TGTGCCAGCAGTTCACAGACAGGGATTAATGAAAAACTGTTTTTT.

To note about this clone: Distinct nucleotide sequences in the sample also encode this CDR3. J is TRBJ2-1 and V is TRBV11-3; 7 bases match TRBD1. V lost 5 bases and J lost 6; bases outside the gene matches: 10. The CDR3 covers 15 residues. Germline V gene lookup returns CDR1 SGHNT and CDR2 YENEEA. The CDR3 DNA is TGTGCCAGCAGCCCCAGGGGGTTGGGTTTCAATGAGCAGTTCTTC. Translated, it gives CASSPRGLGFNEQFF. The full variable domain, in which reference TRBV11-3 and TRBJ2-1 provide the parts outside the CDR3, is EAGVVQSPRYKIIEKKQPVAFWCNPISGHNTLYWYLQNLGQGPELLIRYENEEAVDDSQLPKDRFSAERLKGVDSTLKIQPAELGDSAVYLCASSPRGLGFNEQFFGPGTRLTVL.

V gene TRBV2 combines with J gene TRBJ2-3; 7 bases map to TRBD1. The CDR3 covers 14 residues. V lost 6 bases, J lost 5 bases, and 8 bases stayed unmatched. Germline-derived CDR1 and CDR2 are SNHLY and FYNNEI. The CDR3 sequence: CASSLTGRVDTQYF. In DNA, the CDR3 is TGTGCCAGCAGCCTGACAGGGCGGGTAGATACGCAGTATTTT.

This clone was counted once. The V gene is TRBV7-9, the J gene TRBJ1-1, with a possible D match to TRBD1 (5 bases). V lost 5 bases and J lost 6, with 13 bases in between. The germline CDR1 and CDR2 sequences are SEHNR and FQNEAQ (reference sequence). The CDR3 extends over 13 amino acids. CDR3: CASSPQAGSEAFF. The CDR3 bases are TGTGCCAGCAGCCCACAGGCAGGGTCTGAAGCTTTCTTT.

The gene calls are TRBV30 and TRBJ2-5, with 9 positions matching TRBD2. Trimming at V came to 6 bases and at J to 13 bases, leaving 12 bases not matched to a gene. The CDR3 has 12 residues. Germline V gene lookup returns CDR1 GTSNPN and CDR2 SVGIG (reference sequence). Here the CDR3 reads CACKSGGTRVYF. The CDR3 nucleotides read TGTGCCTGCAAAAGCGGGGGGACCCGCGTGTACTTC.

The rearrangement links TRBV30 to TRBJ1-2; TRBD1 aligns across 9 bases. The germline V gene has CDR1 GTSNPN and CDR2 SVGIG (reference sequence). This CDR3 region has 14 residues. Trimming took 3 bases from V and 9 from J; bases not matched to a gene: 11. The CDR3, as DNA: TGTGCCTGGAGCCCCGGGACAGGGTTTTCTAGCTACACCTTC. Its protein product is CAWSPGTGFSSYTF.

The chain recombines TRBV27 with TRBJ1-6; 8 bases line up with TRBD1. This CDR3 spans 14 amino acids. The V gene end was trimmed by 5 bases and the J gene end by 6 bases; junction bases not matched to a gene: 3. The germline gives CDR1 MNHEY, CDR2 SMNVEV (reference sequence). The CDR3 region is CASSRDRGNSPLHF. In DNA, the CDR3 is TGTGCCAGCAGTCGTGACAGGGGTAATTCACCCCTCCACTTT.

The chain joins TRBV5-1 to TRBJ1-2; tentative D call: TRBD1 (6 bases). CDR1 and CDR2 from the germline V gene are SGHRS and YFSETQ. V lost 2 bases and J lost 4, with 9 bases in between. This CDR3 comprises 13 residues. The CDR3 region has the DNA TGCGCCAGCAGCTTCGACAGGACCTATGGCTACACCTTC. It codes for CASSFDRTYGYTF.

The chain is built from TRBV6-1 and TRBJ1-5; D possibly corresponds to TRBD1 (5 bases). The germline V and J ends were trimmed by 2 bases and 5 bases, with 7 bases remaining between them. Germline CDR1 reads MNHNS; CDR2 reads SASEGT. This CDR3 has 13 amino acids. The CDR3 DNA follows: TGTGCCAGCAGTGAAACGGGGGATCAGCCCCAGCATTTT. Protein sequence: CASSETGDQPQHF.

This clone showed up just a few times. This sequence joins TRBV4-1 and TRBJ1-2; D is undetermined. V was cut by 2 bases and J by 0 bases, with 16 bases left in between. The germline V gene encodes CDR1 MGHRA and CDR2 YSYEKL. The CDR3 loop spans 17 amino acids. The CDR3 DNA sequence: TGCGCCAGCAGCCAACCCCGTTTTGAGGGAGCTAACTATGGCTACACCTTC. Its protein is CASSQPRFEGANYGYTF.